This T cell receptor beta chain was retrieved from a study of spatial heterogeneity in lung cancer. Study summary: Samples came from 65 to 75 TRACERx patients with untreated early-stage lung cancer. After resection, follow-up PBMC samples were sequenced when available, at a median of about 2 years later.

Germline V gives CDR1 DFQATT, CDR2 SNEGSKA (reference sequence). This CDR3 has 12 residues. Trimming removed 8 bases from V and 4 bases from J, with 11 bases in between. This clonotype has at least ten counts. Its antigen is not identified. TCR cDNA molecules each had a unique molecular identifier. TCRdb called the 5' RACE reads again in MiXCR, with one record for every CDR3 protein. The sample includes around 110,000 distinct CDR3 sequences, 12% of them seen just once. Findings and caveats of the study: Circulating ubiquitous expanded tumor TCRs were observed more frequently at resection than at follow-up.

The time point was: blood at routine non-recurrence follow-up after resection. Sequencing of whole RNA from tumor, nontumor lung or frozen PBMC involved no sorting. Here the sequenced sample was PBMCs, taken at follow-up. The J gene is TRBJ2-2, the V gene TRBV20-1, with a possible D match to TRBD1 (6 bases). This receptor was taken from a male donor with early-stage non-small cell lung cancer. DNA of the CDR3: TGCAGTCCCAAGGGGGTCACCGGGGAGCTGTTTTTT. Its translation is CSPKGVTGELFF.